These 20 T cell receptor beta chains originate from one sample sequenced in a study of blood T cell repertoires in COVID-19. Sequencing used immunoSEQ multiplex PCR; TCRdb keeps in-frame clones, though not all of them. The data show 170,000 or so clones, 60% to 80% seen once. The sequencing sample was made of PBMCs or T cells enriched from blood (not recorded which). The source is a woman aged 45-60 years who had recovered from COVID-19.

The genes are TRBV28 and TRBJ1-5; weak D call: TRBD1 (5 bases). The V and J ends lost 6 bases and 7 bases respectively, with 16 bases between them. This CDR3 is 14 amino acids long. Looked up from germline, CDR1 is MDHEN and CDR2 is SYDVKM. CDR3 nucleotides: TGTGCCAGCAGGGTCGGGGACTTCGGCCAGCCCCAGCATTTT. Its protein is CASRVGDFGQPQHF.

This sequence joins TRBV9 and TRBJ2-5, with TRBD1 matching 11 bases. V shed 4 bases and J 5 bases; nucleotides not matched to a gene: 10. This CDR3 contains 16 residues. Per the germline V gene, CDR1 is SGDLS and CDR2 is YYNGEE. Written as DNA, the CDR3 is TGTGCCAGCAGCTCCTGGACAGGGGGCTTTACGGAGACCCAGTACTTC. Translation gives CASSSWTGGFTETQYF.

CDR3 sequence (DNA): TGTGCCAGTAGTATAGGGGTGTTGGCTAGCGGGAGGGGGGTCCAAGAGACCCAGTACTTC. It translates to CASSIGVLASGRGVQETQYF. This chain uses TRBV19 with TRBJ2-5, with TRBD2 matching 12 bases. The CDR3 has 20 residues. CDR1 LNHDA and CDR2 SQIVND come from the germline V gene (reference sequence). With 1 base clipped from V and 1 base from J, the junction kept 13 bases outside the gene matches.

The chain joins TRBV30 to TRBJ2-5, with a possible D match to TRBD2 (5 bases). The V and J ends lost 1 base and 5 bases respectively, with 5 bases between them. Germline-derived CDR1 and CDR2 are GTSNPN and SVGIG (reference sequence). This CDR3 region has 11 residues. The DNA of the CDR3 is TGTGCCTGGAGTGCGGGGGAGACCCAGTACTTC. Protein product: CAWSAGETQYF.

The genes are TRBV27 and TRBJ2-3; possibly TRBD2 for D (6 bases). The CDR3 is 16 amino acids. V was shortened by 7 bases and J by 5 bases, with 22 bases between the two germline ends. Germline lookup yields CDR1 MNHEY and CDR2 SMNVEV (reference sequence). DNA for the CDR3: TGTGCCAGCACTCGGCTCGCCGGTCCGGAGGGAGATACGCAGTATTTT. The encoded protein is CASTRLAGPEGDTQYF.

The rearrangement joins TRBV7-9 to TRBJ2-1, with D maybe TRBD1 (6 bases). Germline V gene lookup returns CDR1 SEHNR and CDR2 FQNEAQ (reference sequence). Between the trimmed V and J ends, which lost 2 bases and 9 bases, there was a span of 11 bases. The CDR3 is made up of 13 amino acids. The CDR3 sequence is CASSLQQGVEQFF. In nucleotides, the CDR3 is TGTGCCAGCAGCTTACAACAGGGTGTTGAGCAGTTCTTC.

The chain combines TRBV19 with TRBJ1-2, with TRBD1 identical over 7 bases. Germline V gene sequence: CDR1 LNHDA, CDR2 SQIVND (reference sequence). V trimming: 7 bases; J trimming: 2 bases; junction bases outside the gene matches: 4. The CDR3 is 13 amino acids. CDR3 nucleotide sequence: TGTGCCAGTACTCGGGGACAGAACTATGGCTACACCTTC. Residues: CASTRGQNYGYTF.

This chain links TRBV19 with TRBJ2-1, with 10 bases fitting TRBD2. V lost 5 bases and J lost 6; bases outside the gene matches: 7. The CDR3 length is 15 residues. Per germline, CDR1 LNHDA and CDR2 SQIVND (reference sequence). CDR3 bases: TGTGCCAGTAGTCCCTCCGGGACTAGCGCCAATGAGCAGTTCTTC. This encodes CASSPSGTSANEQFF.

This clone was picked up a small number of times. The rearrangement links TRBV6-5 to TRBJ2-2; possible D gene TRBD1, 5 bases. The germline CDR1 and CDR2 sequences are MNHEY and SVGAGI. Trimming removed 7 bases from V and 1 base from J, with 10 bases in between. The CDR3 extends over 14 amino acids. Here the CDR3 reads CASTQGQNTGELFF. In DNA form, the CDR3 reads TGTGCCAGCACCCAAGGACAGAACACCGGGGAGCTGTTTTTT.

This clone came up a few times. V and J are TRBV5-1 and TRBJ2-2; TRBD2 matches 10 bases. V shed 6 bases, J shed 7 bases, and the junction held 15 bases outside the gene matches. This CDR3 contains 17 residues. Germline V gene sequence: CDR1 SGHRS, CDR2 YFSETQ. CDR3 DNA: TGCGCCAGCAAAGGAGTTGCCAGCGGGAGGGCCCACGGGGAGCTGTTTTTT. This sequence encodes CASKGVASGRAHGELFF. Complete variable domain (other parts from reference TRBV5-1 and TRBJ2-2): KAGVTQTPRYLIKTRGQQVTLSCSPISGHRSVSWYQQTPGQGLQFLFEYFSETQRNKGNFPGRFSGRQFSNSRSEMNVSTLELGDSALYLCASKGVASGRAHGELFFGEGSRLTVL.

As regards this clone: The junction differs from germline at one of its ends, possibly a read error. The rearrangement links TRBV19 to TRBJ2-3, with 7 bases aligning to TRBD2. The germline CDR1 and CDR2 sequences are LNHDA and SQIVND (reference sequence). The CDR3 has 14 amino acids. The DNA for the CDR3 is TGTGCTAGTAGGCCGGGAGGAGGCATAGATACGCAGTATTTT. Its protein is CASRPGGGIDTQYF.

This chain connects TRBV24-1 to TRBJ2-5, with a possible D match to TRBD2 (6 bases). This CDR3 has 13 residues. Germline V gene lookup returns CDR1 KGHDR and CDR2 SFDVKD. V lost 6 bases and J lost 5, with 12 bases in between. The CDR3 DNA follows: TGTGCCACCAGTTTAGCTGGGGGGGAGACCCAGTACTTC. Translating it yields CATSLAGGETQYF.

This sequence joins TRBV9 and TRBJ2-7; tentatively, D is TRBD2 (6 bases). V lost 6 bases and J 0 bases, leaving 13 bases between the germline ends. This CDR3 region has 14 residues. CDR1 is SGDLS, CDR2 YYNGEE, per germline. CDR3 residues: CASTKTGDSYEQYF. CDR3 nucleotide sequence: TGTGCCAGCACCAAGACGGGGGACTCCTACGAGCAGTACTTC.

The V call is TRBV29-1, the J call TRBJ1-1; tentatively, D is TRBD1 (5 bases). Deletions cut 6 bases from V and 6 bases from J, with 8 bases between. The CDR3 sequence is 10 residues long. Germline CDR1 reads SQVTM; CDR2 reads ANQGSEA. CDR3 in DNA: TGCAGCGTCCAGACAGCTGAAGCTTTCTTT. Translating it yields CSVQTAEAFF.

The chain uses TRBV5-1 and TRBJ2-2; TRBD1 agrees at 9 bases. The CDR3 is made up of 16 amino acids. Germline values: CDR1 SGHRS, CDR2 YFSETQ. V was clipped by 2 bases and J by 4 bases; unmatched bases: 6. The CDR3 DNA reads TGCGCCAGCAGCTTCCGGGACAGGGCTGCCACCGGGGAGCTGTTTTTT. Translated, it gives CASSFRDRAATGELFF.

This sequence joins TRBV28 and TRBJ1-1; TRBD1 matches at 8 bases. This CDR3 region has 13 residues. CDR1 and CDR2 from the germline V gene are MDHEN and SYDVKM. V lost 2 bases, J lost 10 bases, and 6 bases stayed unmatched. This CDR3 reads CASSLSDRGGAFF. The CDR3 DNA reads as TGTGCCAGCAGTTTAAGTGACAGGGGAGGAGCTTTCTTT.

The chain has TRBV10-3 and TRBJ1-2, with 8 bases fitting TRBD1. Germline values: CDR1 ENHRY, CDR2 SYGVKD. With V trimmed by 4 bases and J by 2 bases, 3 bases remained unmatched. The CDR3 runs to 14 residues. The CDR3: CAISGQGANYGYTF. DNA of the CDR3: TGTGCCATCAGTGGCCAGGGGGCGAACTATGGCTACACCTTC.

The sample holds a few counts of this clone. This sequence joins TRBV9 and TRBJ1-1; D is undetermined. Per the germline V gene, CDR1 is SGDLS and CDR2 is YYNGEE. This CDR3 has 15 residues. Trimming cost V 4 bases and J 4 bases, with 17 bases left between them. CDR3 amino acids: CASSSGAGGGTEAFF. CDR3 DNA sequence: TGTGCCAGCAGCTCAGGTGCAGGAGGAGGCACTGAAGCTTTCTTT.

The V gene is TRBV27, the J gene TRBJ2-7; 8 positions match TRBD1. V was clipped by 5 bases and J by 9 bases; unmatched bases: 9. The CDR3 is made up of 13 amino acids. Per the germline V gene, CDR1 is MNHEY and CDR2 is SMNVEV (reference sequence). CDR3 in amino acids: CASSPGQATSQYF. The CDR3 DNA is TGTGCCAGCAGTCCGGGACAGGCTACTTCGCAGTACTTC.

This chain uses TRBV20-1 with TRBJ2-2; D unclear. The V gene lost 3 bases and the J gene lost 1 base, with 12 bases spanning the gap. The CDR3 contains 15 residues. CDR1 is DFQATT and CDR2 is SNEGSKA in the germline V gene (reference sequence). In nucleotides, the CDR3 is TGCAGTGCTAGTGTATCGAGCCTGAACACCGGGGAGCTGTTTTTT. The encoded protein is CSASVSSLNTGELFF.